The TCR beta chain described here comes from a study of cytomegalovirus exposure and HLA in healthy donors. Findings and limits, study-wide: A missense DCLRE1C variant was associated with V- and J-gene trimming of TCR beta chains in a later analysis, and an independent cohort replicated the association. It was reported in a later analysis that an Asian-associated ancestry cluster showed fewer N-insertions than the 666-donor mean. Roughly uniform sequencing depth across donors was assumed, possibly incorrectly. It was reported that TCR beta sequences correctly inferred the HLA-A and HLA-B alleles for most subjects.

Comment on this clone: As yet, its antigen is unknown.

A multiplex PCR was run with 60 Vbeta primers and 13 Jbeta primers. Using immunoSEQ multiplex PCR, the repertoire was profiled, and TCRdb retains in-frame clones only, with some absent. The table includes about 82,000 clones, around 70% detected once. The CDR3 spans 17 residues. Germline CDR1 reads MNHEY; CDR2 reads SMNVEV (reference sequence). With V trimmed by 4 bases and J by 1 base, 8 bases remained unmatched. The TCR sequence derives from a woman aged 45 to 65 in good health and CMV-seropositive. The genes are TRBV27 and TRBJ2-3; 10 nucleotides match TRBD2. Material for sequencing was PBMCs. The CDR3 here is CASSYLLGTSGTDTQYF. The DNA for the CDR3 is TGTGCCAGCAGTTACCTCCTCGGGACTAGCGGCACAGATACGCAGTATTTT.